This T cell receptor beta chain was identified during a study of blood T cell repertoires in COVID-19. On the study more broadly: The study drew acute and convalescent COVID-19 samples from the United States, Italy and Spain. Sample material is recorded as cDNA or gDNA derived from T cells, B-cell-depleted T cells, or PBMCs.

Original handling: Reference gene primers were amplified, and this amplification served to estimate nucleated cell counts. This table comes from immunoSEQ multiplex PCR, and its TCRdb copy is limited to in-frame clones, with some not included. That table is the source of V, J and clone size, and D and trimming were worked out from the DNA. This repertoire shows around 230,000 clones, 84% found once; its top ten account for approximately 2.3%. Trimming removed 4 bases from V and 1 base from J; junction bases left unmatched: 0. The CDR3 is made up of 13 amino acids. Germline V gene lookup returns CDR1 SGHNT and CDR2 YYREEE (reference sequence).

Sequenced sample: peripheral blood. This sequence originates from a man in his forties or fifties who had recovered from COVID-19. The chain couples TRBV5-4 to TRBJ2-5; 8 nucleotides line up with TRBD2. The CDR3 sequence: CASSAGGQETQYF. The DNA for the CDR3 is TGTGCCAGCAGCGCGGGGGGCCAAGAGACCCAGTACTTC.